This T cell receptor beta chain appears in the sequencing data of a study of blood T cell repertoires in COVID-19. About the research overall: From the United States, Italy and Spain came samples of acute and convalescent COVID-19. The cDNA or gDNA used as material had been derived from T cells, B-cell-depleted T cells, or PBMCs.

This CDR3 is built from 18 residues. The V and J ends lost 0 bases and 0 bases respectively, with 15 bases between them. Germline V gene data show CDR1 as LGHDT and CDR2 as YNNKEL (reference sequence). Authors' methods: Amplifying reference gene primers gave estimates of nucleated cell counts. The repertoire was sequenced with immunoSEQ multiplex PCR; TCRdb's copy has only in-frame clones and lacks some. V, J and clone size are those of that table, while D and trimming were read from the DNA. This table has tens of thousands of clones, 88% appearing once. The origin of this receptor is a human donor in a cohort sampled during active COVID-19. The V gene is TRBV3-1 (or the pseudogene TRBV3-2), the J gene TRBJ1-3, with a weak D call TRBD1 (5 bases). Sequencing input: peripheral blood. The DNA for the CDR3 is TGTGCCAGCAGCCAAGAATCGGGTCAGGGAATCTCTGGAAACACCATATATTTT. This codes for CASSQESGQGISGNTIYF.